These 27 T cell receptor beta chains were all obtained from the same sample, sequenced in a study of CD8+ T cells in alopecia areata. RNA extraction and reverse transcription yielded cDNA as sequencing template. Sequencing was performed with immunoSEQ multiplex PCR; in TCRdb, only in-frame clones are kept and a portion is missing. In the table there are about 200,000 clones, roughly three fifths of which are singletons. Sequencing used CD8+ T cells sorted from blood. Receptors originate from a human donor in good health.

The genes are TRBV2 and TRBJ2-5; perhaps TRBD2 as D (5 bases). Trimming removed 6 bases at V and 3 bases at J, with 8 bases between. Germline V lookup: CDR1 SNHLY, CDR2 FYNNEI. The CDR3 contains 12 residues. The CDR3 spells CASSGVEETQYF. The CDR3 region has the DNA TGTGCCAGCAGCGGGGTGGAAGAGACCCAGTACTTC.

The genes are TRBV30 and TRBJ1-2; 7 bases agree with TRBD1. Germline V CDR1 and CDR2: GTSNPN, SVGIG (reference sequence). Losses at the gene ends were 4 bases for V and 4 bases for J; bases not matched to a gene: 3. The CDR3 length is 12 residues. The CDR3 nucleotides read TGTGCCTGGACACAGGGGAGCTATGGCTACACCTTC. Translation gives CAWTQGSYGYTF.

The chain links TRBV4-1 to TRBJ2-3; D ambiguous. Looked up from germline, CDR1 is MGHRA and CDR2 is YSYEKL. This CDR3 contains 15 residues. The germline V and J ends were trimmed by 4 bases and 0 bases, with 11 bases remaining between them. In nucleotides, the CDR3 is TGCGCCAGCAGCCTTCTGGGATCTAGCACAGATACGCAGTATTTT. Encoded protein: CASSLLGSSTDTQYF.

The gene calls are TRBV25-1 and TRBJ1-1; no firm D call. The V gene's germline CDR1 is MGHDK and CDR2 SYGVNS. The CDR3 sequence is 14 residues long. The V end was cut by 7 bases, the J end by 8 bases, with 20 bases between. DNA of the CDR3: TGTGCCAGCACTTCCCCCGCGGCGGAATCCGAAGCTTTCTTT. Amino acids: CASTSPAAESEAFF.

This clone was counted a few times. V is TRBV2 and J is TRBJ2-2; D remains ambiguous. The V end was cut by 2 bases, the J end by 11 bases, with 18 bases between. Germline CDR1 SNHLY, CDR2 FYNNEI. The CDR3 spans 15 residues. CDR3 loop: CASSERADPPRELFF. CDR3 nucleotide sequence: TGTGCCAGCAGTGAACGGGCAGACCCTCCGAGAGAGCTGTTTTTT.

The chain carries TRBV19 and TRBJ1-1; 8 bases match TRBD1. Trimming removed 7 bases from V and 1 base from J; junction bases left unmatched: 5. Germline values: CDR1 LNHDA, CDR2 SQIVND (reference sequence). The CDR3 has 14 amino acids. CDR3 residues: CASMYQGANTEAFF. The CDR3 nucleotides are TGTGCCAGTATGTACCAGGGGGCGAACACTGAAGCTTTCTTT. Complete variable domain (other parts from reference TRBV19 and TRBJ1-1): DGGITQSPKYLFRKEGQNVTLSCEQNLNHDAMYWYRQDPGQGLRLIYYSQIVNDFQKGDIAEGYSVSREKKESFPLTVTSAQKNPTAFYLCASMYQGANTEAFFGQGTRLTVV.

This clone was found a few times. V gene TRBV29-1 combines with J gene TRBJ2-7; tentatively, D is TRBD1 (6 bases). The CDR3 is 14 residues long. The V and J ends lost 6 bases and 2 bases respectively, with 17 bases between them. Germline V lookup: CDR1 SQVTM, CDR2 ANQGSEA. The CDR3 here is CSVGTSFPAYEQYF. In DNA form, the CDR3 reads TGCAGCGTGGGGACATCCTTCCCCGCCTACGAGCAGTACTTC.

V is TRBV29-1 and J is TRBJ2-1; 7 bases line up with TRBD2. V was pared by 7 bases and J by 4 bases, with 13 bases of the junction left unmatched. The CDR3 consists of 15 residues. Germline V lookup: CDR1 SQVTM, CDR2 ANQGSEA. CDR3 in amino acids: CSGDLAWGGYNEQFF. In DNA, the CDR3 is TGCAGCGGAGATTTGGCCTGGGGGGGATACAATGAGCAGTTCTTC.

This clone appeared a few times. The genes are TRBV4-1 and TRBJ2-7, with 10 bases lining up with TRBD2. The CDR3 length is 16 residues. Germline-derived CDR1 and CDR2 are MGHRA and YSYEKL. The junction had 5 bases not matched to a gene; V was cut back by 0 bases and J by 3 bases. The CDR3, as DNA: TGCGCCAGCAGCCAAGATCGGGCTAGCGGGGGCTACGAGCAGTACTTC. Its protein is CASSQDRASGGYEQYF.

The chain is built from TRBV29-1 and TRBJ1-2, with 7 positions matching TRBD1. The CDR3 extends over 15 amino acids. CDR1 and CDR2 (germline): SQVTM, ANQGSEA. J gave up 3 bases and V 1 base, and 8 bases lay outside the gene matches. The CDR3 protein is CSVEADPGGYYGYTF. Written as DNA, the CDR3 is TGCAGCGTTGAAGCCGACCCAGGGGGGTACTATGGCTACACCTTC.

The J gene is TRBJ2-3, the V gene TRBV30, with D possibly TRBD2 on 6 matching bases. V lost 2 bases and J 5 bases, leaving 8 bases between the germline ends. The CDR3 is made up of 12 amino acids. Germline V gives CDR1 GTSNPN, CDR2 SVGIG (reference sequence). CDR3 sequence (DNA): TGTGCCTGGAGTCTGGGGGGAGATACGCAGTATTTT. Translation gives CAWSLGGDTQYF.

This clone was seen a handful of times. The V and J genes are TRBV25-1 and TRBJ1-2; no clear D. Germline CDR1 MGHDK, CDR2 SYGVNS. V was trimmed by 1 base and J by 8 bases, leaving 20 bases between them. This CDR3 region has 16 residues. The CDR3 protein is CASSEFGGGSEGGYTF. CDR3 coding DNA: TGTGCCAGCAGTGAATTCGGTGGCGGCAGCGAAGGGGGCTACACCTTC.

The sample holds a few counts of this clone. The chain joins TRBV6-1 to TRBJ1-3; D remains unclear. The germline V and J ends were trimmed by 2 bases and 0 bases, with 11 bases remaining between them. The germline V gene encodes CDR1 MNHNS and CDR2 SASEGT. The CDR3 totals 16 residues. The CDR3 sequence: CASSESPGDSGNTIYF. In nucleotides, the CDR3 is TGTGCCAGCAGTGAATCCCCGGGAGACTCTGGAAACACCATATATTTT.

This chain links TRBV5-8 with TRBJ2-5, with D possibly called TRBD1 or TRBD2 (6 bases each). V was trimmed by 4 bases and J by 2 bases, leaving 15 bases between them. Germline V gene sequence: CDR1 SGHTS, CDR2 YDEGEE. CDR3 size: 15 residues. For the CDR3, the DNA is TGTGCCAGCAGCCGGGACCAGGGGACTCAAGAGACCCAGTACTTC. Encoded protein: CASSRDQGTQETQYF.

CDR3 sequence reads: CASSLGTVGGYTF. CDR3 coding DNA: TGTGCCAGCAGCTTGGGGACCGTCGGAGGCTACACCTTC. V and J are TRBV5-6 and TRBJ1-2; D not certain. V was clipped by 0 bases and J by 8 bases, with 11 bases between them. The germline V gene encodes CDR1 SGHDT and CDR2 YYEEEE. The CDR3 extends over 13 amino acids. Full variable domain (rest looked up from reference TRBV5-6 and TRBJ1-2): DAGVTQSPTHLIKTRGQQVTLRCSPKSGHDTVSWYQQALGQGPQFIFQYYEEEERQRGNFPDRFSGHQFPNYSSELNVNALLLGDSALYLCASSLGTVGGYTFGSGTRLTVV.

This chain links TRBV30 with TRBJ1-1; 9 bases align to TRBD1. This CDR3 has 13 residues. The V gene end was trimmed by 1 base and the J gene end by 5 bases; junction bases not matched to a gene: 2. From germline, CDR1 is GTSNPN and CDR2 SVGIG (reference sequence). CDR3 bases: TGTGCCTGGAGTGCGACAGGGGGAACTGAAGCTTTCTTT. Translated: CAWSATGGTEAFF.

The chain combines TRBV18 with TRBJ1-6; no firm D call. The CDR3 is made up of 15 amino acids. In germline, CDR1 is KGHSH, CDR2 LQKENI. Trimming pared 3 bases from V and 3 bases from J, leaving 9 bases between. Written as DNA, the CDR3 is TGTGCCAGCTCACCTGCGGAGGGCTATAATTCACCCCTCCACTTT. Residues: CASSPAEGYNSPLHF.

The rearrangement links TRBV2 to TRBJ2-3; possibly TRBD2 for D (5 bases). The CDR3 sequence is 12 residues long. Germline V gene data show CDR1 as SNHLY and CDR2 as FYNNEI. Trimming shortened V by 9 bases and J by 4 bases, and 11 bases separated the two germline ends. As DNA, the CDR3 is TGTGCCAGAGGACGGACTCCAGATACGCAGTATTTT. This encodes CARGRTPDTQYF.

In its sample, this clone was seen a few times. The genes are TRBV23-1 and TRBJ1-2; no clear D gene. TRBV23-1 is given ORF status, its function remaining uncertain. The CDR3 runs to 14 residues. V lost 6 bases and J 1 base, leaving 12 bases between the germline ends. CDR3 sequence reads: CASSPERINYGYTF. The CDR3 nucleotides are TGCGCCAGCAGCCCGGAGAGGATTAACTATGGCTACACCTTC.

The chain carries TRBV2 and TRBJ1-5; D is undetermined. The germline CDR1 and CDR2 sequences are SNHLY and FYNNEI. The CDR3 has 14 residues. V lost 3 bases, J lost 8 bases, and 14 bases lay in between. The CDR3 sequence: CASSDRPLKKPQHF. In DNA form, the CDR3 reads TGTGCCAGCAGTGACAGACCTCTGAAGAAGCCCCAGCATTTT.

The chain links TRBV27 to TRBJ1-2; 10 nucleotides line up with TRBD1. Germline values: CDR1 MNHEY, CDR2 SMNVEV (reference sequence). Trimming removed 0 bases from V and 7 bases from J; junction bases left unmatched: 2. The CDR3 consists of 14 residues. The CDR3 region is CASSLSGQGSGYTF. CDR3 DNA sequence: TGTGCCAGCAGTTTATCGGGACAGGGGTCTGGCTACACCTTC.

Remarks on this clone: The same CDR3 arises from other DNA sequences in this sample as well. V gene TRBV27 combines with J gene TRBJ1-1; no reliable D call. V was trimmed by 0 bases and J by 8 bases, leaving 7 bases between them. The CDR3 consists of 12 residues. CDR1 and CDR2 from the germline V gene are MNHEY and SMNVEV (reference sequence). The CDR3 region is CASSLSGGEAFF. Here the CDR3 DNA reads TGTGCCAGCAGTTTATCAGGAGGAGAAGCTTTCTTT.

The chain recombines TRBV5-1 with TRBJ1-5; the D gene is possibly TRBD1 (6 bases). Germline V gene data show CDR1 as SGHRS and CDR2 as YFSETQ. CDR3 length: 14 residues. Trimming took off 0 bases at V and 6 bases at J, with 10 bases between the two ends. The CDR3 is CASSLEGEVQPQHF. CDR3 bases: TGCGCCAGCAGCTTGGAGGGGGAAGTTCAGCCCCAGCATTTT.

The chain recombines TRBV4-1 with TRBJ1-1; TRBD1 agrees at 8 bases. Germline values: CDR1 MGHRA, CDR2 YSYEKL. The trim removed 4 bases at V and 4 bases at J, leaving 8 bases unmatched. CDR3 length: 15 residues. CDR3 nucleotides: TGCGCCAGCAGCCGAACAGGGGGAGCAGGCACTGAAGCTTTCTTT. This codes for CASSRTGGAGTEAFF.

The J gene is TRBJ2-1, the V gene TRBV11-2, with 9 bases identical to TRBD1. The CDR3 sequence is 16 residues long. Germline CDR1 and CDR2: SGHAT and FQNNGV. V lost 4 bases, J lost 4 bases, and 8 bases stayed unmatched. The CDR3 DNA follows: TGTGCCAGCAGCTCCATCCGGGACAGGGCTTACAATGAGCAGTTCTTC. Its translation is CASSSIRDRAYNEQFF.

This clone appeared once. The chain combines TRBV7-2 with TRBJ2-5, with TRBD2 matching over 15 bases. Germline assignment: CDR1 SGHTA and CDR2 FQGNSA. The trim removed 5 bases at V and 4 bases at J, leaving 11 bases unmatched. This CDR3 contains 18 residues. The CDR3 DNA reads as TGTGCCAGCAGCCCCCATCCGGGACTAGCGGGGGGAGGAGAGACCCAGTACTTC. Translated: CASSPHPGLAGGGETQYF. The whole variable domain, remainder taken from reference TRBV7-2 and TRBJ2-5, is GAGVSQSPSNKVTEKGKDVELRCDPISGHTALYWYRQSLGQGLEFLIYFQGNSAPDKSGLPSDRFSAERTGGSVSTLTIQRTQQEDSAVYLCASSPHPGLAGGGETQYFGPGTRLLVL.

This clone was detected once. The V and J genes are TRBV27 and TRBJ2-3, with TRBD2 matching 12 bases. Germline V gene sequence: CDR1 MNHEY, CDR2 SMNVEV (reference sequence). This CDR3 contains 15 residues. Unmatched junction bases numbered 8, after V lost 7 bases and J lost 6 bases. CDR3 amino acids: CASKVASGGADTQYF. CDR3 in DNA: TGTGCCAGCAAAGTGGCTAGCGGGGGGGCGGATACGCAGTATTTT.